Below are 2 T cell receptor beta chains sequenced from a single sample in a study of vaccination and CD4 T cells after COVID-19. At the Johns Hopkins FTIC core, DNA taken from cultured CD4+ T cells was sequenced by way of the Oncomine TCR Beta short-read assay. TCRdb passed the PCR reads through MiXCR, listing each CDR3 protein once. Of under 20,000 distinct CDR3 sequences detected, 53% appear once; the ten largest clones hold approximately 7.2%. Which antigens these TCRs recognize remains unknown. Treatment noted: roughly 11-day PBMC culture with coronavirus spike peptide pools or control peptides (ViraFEST assay). Specimen: CD4+ T cells from blood, cultured in vitro, collected before SARS-CoV-2 vaccination. These receptors came from a human donor who had recovered from COVID-19.

The J gene is TRBJ2-1, the V gene TRBV20-1, with TRBD2 matching over 10 bases. The CDR3 consists of 16 residues. V was clipped by 3 bases and J by 9 bases; unmatched bases: 14. CDR1 is DFQATT, CDR2 SNEGSKA, per germline (reference sequence). This CDR3 is CSARETAGGPRPEQFF. The CDR3 DNA sequence: TGCAGTGCTAGGGAAACAGCGGGAGGGCCTCGACCTGAGCAGTTCTTC.

The J gene is TRBJ2-5, the V gene TRBV15; 8 nucleotides line up with TRBD1. Per the germline V gene, CDR1 is LNHNV and CDR2 is YYDKDF (reference sequence). Trimming at V came to 0 bases and at J to 5 bases, leaving 8 bases not matched to a gene. The CDR3 runs 16 residues. The CDR3 DNA reads as TGTGCCACCAGCAGAGATGGCAGGGGGCGACGCGAGACCCAGTACTTC. It codes for CATSRDGRGRRETQYF.